Following are 9 T cell receptor beta chains from one sample sequenced in a study of vaccination effects on CD4 cells after COVID-19. These receptors' targets are unknown. Clones were read by immunoSEQ multiplex PCR, and TCRdb kept only the in-frame ones, dropping some. The table records 57,000 or so clones, around 73% of them present only once. Cells that had been cultured for 9 to 10 days were the source of isolated CD4+ T cells. Participants each got two BNT162b2 or mRNA-1273 vaccine doses. The sample in question was CD4+ T cells from PBMCs cultured without peptide, obtained after COVID-19 vaccination. The receptors originated from a human donor who received a COVID-19 vaccine.

The V call is TRBV28, the J call TRBJ2-2, with D possibly being TRBD1 (6 bases). This CDR3 spans 12 amino acids. V was pared by 11 bases and J by 5 bases, with 12 bases between. Germline lookup yields CDR1 MDHEN and CDR2 SYDVKM. The CDR3 sequence is CAGRTGTGELFF. The CDR3 nucleotides read TGTGCCGGACGAACAGGGACCGGGGAGCTGTTTTTT.

The chain combines TRBV30 with TRBJ1-3; D uncertain. The CDR3 sequence is 17 residues long. From germline, CDR1 is GTSNPN and CDR2 SVGIG (reference sequence). Trimming left V 0 bases short and J 0 bases short, with 15 bases between. The CDR3 here is CAWSVGYGRLSGNTIYF. CDR3 sequence (DNA): TGTGCCTGGAGTGTCGGGTACGGGCGCCTCTCTGGAAACACCATATATTTT.

The rearrangement links TRBV19 to TRBJ2-6; a weak D match, TRBD1 (7 bases). The CDR3 contains 17 residues. V was cut by 4 bases and J by 2 bases, with 15 bases left in between. Germline CDR1 LNHDA, CDR2 SQIVND (reference sequence). The CDR3 sequence: CASSTRTGGTGANVLTF. The CDR3 bases are TGTGCCAGTAGTACCCGGACAGGAGGGACTGGGGCCAACGTCCTGACTTTC.

The CDR3 DNA sequence: TGCGCCAGCAGCTCCACTCCCGGGGGTGTCCGGGGCCTCTATGGCTACACCTTC. Translated: CASSSTPGGVRGLYGYTF. This chain uses TRBV4-3 with TRBJ1-2; perhaps TRBD1 as D (5 bases). The CDR3 totals 18 residues. Trimming pared 5 bases from V and 4 bases from J, leaving 26 bases between. Germline lookup yields CDR1 LGHNA and CDR2 YSLEER.

The chain combines TRBV6-5 with TRBJ2-1; D is perhaps TRBD1 or TRBD2 (5 bases each). Germline V gene sequence: CDR1 MNHEY, CDR2 SVGAGI. This CDR3 is built from 12 residues. The ends were cut back, 5 bases at V and 15 bases at J, with 17 bases in the middle. The CDR3 sequence is CASSQGRSPWFF. The CDR3 DNA follows: TGTGCCAGCAGTCAGGGACGGAGCCCTTGGTTCTTC.

This clone was seen more than once but under ten times. The rearrangement links TRBV18 to TRBJ1-1; TRBD1 agrees at 8 bases. The ends lost 1 base at V and 5 bases at J; junction bases unmatched: 6. The CDR3 is 15 residues long. CDR1 is KGHSH, CDR2 LQKENI, per germline. The CDR3 is CASSPQQGVGTEAFF. CDR3 nucleotides: TGTGCCAGCTCACCACAACAGGGGGTTGGAACTGAAGCTTTCTTT.

The rearrangement links TRBV2 to TRBJ2-4; no definite D call. The length of the CDR3 is 14 residues. CDR1 is SNHLY and CDR2 is FYNNEI in the germline V gene. V lost 3 bases and J lost 1, with 7 bases in between. The CDR3 coding sequence is TGTGCCAGCAGTGATGGGGTCGCCAAAAACATTCAGTACTTC. This encodes CASSDGVAKNIQYF.

V is TRBV5-1 and J is TRBJ1-2; 10 nucleotides match TRBD1. This CDR3 is 16 amino acids long. With V trimmed by 0 bases and J by 8 bases, 10 bases remained unmatched. Germline V gene lookup returns CDR1 SGHRS and CDR2 YFSETQ. Here the CDR3 DNA reads TGCGCCAGCAGCTTGGCGCTGGGGACAGGGGACGGCGGCTACACCTTC. It yields the protein CASSLALGTGDGGYTF. Full variable domain (outside the CDR3, taken from reference TRBV5-1 and TRBJ1-2): KAGVTQTPRYLIKTRGQQVTLSCSPISGHRSVSWYQQTPGQGLQFLFEYFSETQRNKGNFPGRFSGRQFSNSRSEMNVSTLELGDSALYLCASSLALGTGDGGYTFGSGTRLTVV.

As to this clone: At one boundary the junction diverges from the germline segment, which might be a read error. The chain employs TRBV7-2 and TRBJ2-2; D is ambiguous. Germline V gene data show CDR1 as SGHTA and CDR2 as FQGNSA. This CDR3 spans 14 amino acids. The CDR3 spells CASSLGLTTRELFF. For the CDR3, the DNA is TGTGCCAGCAGCTTAGGACTTACCACCCGGGAGCTGTTTTTT.